Listed here are 14 T cell receptor beta chains from one sample, sequenced in a study of beta chain features in type 1 diabetes. The authors reverse transcribed all of the isolated RNA, so sequencing captured expressed TCRB transcripts. The data were produced by immunoSEQ multiplex PCR, yet TCRdb's version contains in-frame clones alone and is incomplete. Of hundreds of thousands of clones listed, 7% to 9% are singletons. The source material was central memory CD4+ T cells from blood. These receptors all come from a woman aged 18-35 years in good health.

The CDR3 DNA is TGTGCCAGCTCACCATCCGGAAATCAGCCCCAGCATTTT. Amino acid sequence: CASSPSGNQPQHF. The chain joins TRBV18 to TRBJ1-5; D is unresolved. The germline CDR1 and CDR2 sequences are KGHSH and LQKENI. The CDR3 runs 13 residues. V was trimmed by 2 bases and J by 4 bases, leaving 6 bases between them.

This clone has just a few counts. The chain has TRBV6-5 and TRBJ2-1, with 9 nucleotides matching TRBD1. Germline V gives CDR1 MNHEY, CDR2 SVGAGI. CDR3 length equals 16 residues. The V gene end was trimmed by 2 bases and the J gene end by 1 base; junction bases not matched to a gene: 3. As DNA, the CDR3 is TGTGCCAGCAGTTACACCGGGACAGGGTCCTACAATGAGCAGTTCTTC. Its protein product is CASSYTGTGSYNEQFF.

In DNA, the CDR3 is TGTGCCAGTAGTCCCTTGGGACAGTTCATCTATGGCTACACCTTC. The encoded protein is CASSPLGQFIYGYTF. The chain combines TRBV19 with TRBJ1-2, with 7 bases matching TRBD1. The length of the CDR3 is 15 residues. Per germline, CDR1 LNHDA and CDR2 SQIVND (reference sequence). V was pared by 5 bases and J by 4 bases, with 10 bases of the junction left unmatched.

As concerns this clone: One end of the junction does not line up with germline, which may come from a read error. The chain carries TRBV5-4 and TRBJ1-5; D not certain. Germline CDR1 SGHNT, CDR2 YYREEE (reference sequence). This CDR3 contains 16 residues. Written as DNA, the CDR3 is TGCGCCAGCAGCCAAGAATATCATTCCGGAGGGCAGCCCCAGCATTTT. Residues: CASSQEYHSGGQPQHF.

The sample holds a few counts of this clone. The chain has TRBV5-4 and TRBJ2-7, with no clear D. CDR3 size: 14 residues. Germline CDR1 is SGHNT and CDR2 is YYREEE (reference sequence). V lost 0 bases and J 5 bases, leaving 12 bases between the germline ends. The CDR3 DNA is TGTGCCAGCAGCTTGGACCCGAAAGTCGACGAGCAGTACTTC. Translated, it gives CASSLDPKVDEQYF.

This clone was picked up many times. The V call is TRBV5-1, the J call TRBJ2-1; 7 bases are shared with TRBD2. CDR1 and CDR2 from the germline V gene are SGHRS and YFSETQ. V shed 0 bases and J 7 bases; nucleotides not matched to a gene: 13. The CDR3 spans 17 residues. The CDR3 DNA reads as TGCGCCAGCAGCTTGGGACGACTAGCAGGGCTTGGGAATGAGCAGTTCTTC. Protein: CASSLGRLAGLGNEQFF.

Concerning this clone itself: Other DNA sequences within the sample encode an identical CDR3. V usage is TRBV18 and J usage is TRBJ2-7; the match to TRBD1 covers 8 bases. The CDR3 spans 14 residues. The J segment lost 3 bases and the V segment lost 3 bases, leaving 4 bases of the junction unmatched. Germline CDR1 KGHSH, CDR2 LQKENI. CDR3 protein: CASSPGTGNYEQYF. CDR3 bases: TGTGCCAGCTCACCCGGGACAGGAAACTACGAGCAGTACTTC.

Only a few counts were recorded for this clone. This chain uses TRBV7-9 with TRBJ2-5; D is unresolved. V was pared by 2 bases and J by 4 bases, with 8 bases between. Germline V gene sequence: CDR1 SEHNR, CDR2 FQNEAQ (reference sequence). The CDR3 runs to 13 residues. CDR3 coding DNA: TGTGCCAGCAGCTTAACCGTCCCAGAGACCCAGTACTTC. Translating it yields CASSLTVPETQYF.

This clone was counted a few times. The V and J genes are TRBV4-2 and TRBJ1-4; D not certain. V shed 3 bases and J shed 0 bases, with 11 bases lying between them. This CDR3 region has 16 residues. Per the germline V gene, CDR1 is LGHNA and CDR2 is YNFKEQ. The CDR3 nucleotides are TGTGCCAGCAGCCAGGCAGCCCGGTCAACTAATGAAAAACTGTTTTTT. Protein sequence: CASSQAARSTNEKLFF.

This chain uses TRBV6-6 with TRBJ2-3; maybe TRBD2 (6 bases). The CDR3 covers 15 residues. Germline V lookup: CDR1 MNHNY, CDR2 SVGAGI (reference sequence). V lost 2 bases, J lost 2 bases, and 11 bases lay in between. CDR3 DNA: TGTGCCAGCAGTTACGTGGGACTCCTCACAGATACGCAGTATTTT. Translating it yields CASSYVGLLTDTQYF.

The chain combines TRBV7-2 with TRBJ2-3; 10 positions match TRBD2. CDR3 length: 17 residues. V shed 2 bases and J 3 bases; nucleotides not matched to a gene: 8. CDR1 SGHTA and CDR2 FQGNSA come from the germline V gene. The CDR3 DNA reads TGTGCCAGCAGCTTACAGCGAGCGGGAGGGAGGACAGATACGCAGTATTTT. Encoded protein: CASSLQRAGGRTDTQYF.

The rearrangement joins TRBV27 to TRBJ1-5, with 7 positions matching TRBD1. Germline V gene lookup returns CDR1 MNHEY and CDR2 SMNVEV (reference sequence). The CDR3 totals 18 residues. The V gene end was trimmed by 5 bases and the J gene end by 0 bases; junction bases not matched to a gene: 13. The CDR3 coding sequence is TGTGCCAGCAGTCCCCGTCTTAACGGACAGGTTAGCAATCAGCCCCAGCATTTT. Translated: CASSPRLNGQVSNQPQHF.

V usage is TRBV28 and J usage is TRBJ2-3; 10 bases map to TRBD2. The CDR3 is made up of 16 amino acids. Trimming took 7 bases from V and 1 from J; bases not matched to a gene: 8. The germline gives CDR1 MDHEN, CDR2 SYDVKM. DNA of the CDR3: TGTGCCAGCAAACAGCGGGAGGGCCGGGGCACAGATACGCAGTATTTT. Its translation: CASKQREGRGTDTQYF. The full variable domain, in which reference TRBV28 and TRBJ2-3 provide the parts outside the CDR3, is DVKVTQSSRYLVKRTGEKVFLECVQDMDHENMFWYRQDPGLGLRLIYFSYDVKMKEKGDIPEGYSVSREKKERFSLILESASTNQTSMYLCASKQREGRGTDTQYFGPGTRLTVL.

The V and J genes are TRBV9 and TRBJ2-5; the match to TRBD2 covers 7 bases. CDR1 SGDLS and CDR2 YYNGEE come from the germline V gene. This CDR3 comprises 16 residues. V trimming: 0 bases; J trimming: 2 bases; junction bases outside the gene matches: 7. The CDR3 bases are TGTGCCAGCAGCGTAGGTCCTAGCGGCGTACAAGAGACCCAGTACTTC. This gives the protein CASSVGPSGVQETQYF.